The present TCR beta chain was sequenced within a study of naive and memory T cell subsets. The CDR3 has 13 residues. CDR1 and CDR2 (germline): ENHRY, SYGVKD. The ends were cut back, 8 bases at V and 3 bases at J, with 14 bases in the middle. Treatment denoted: skin biopsy from PPD injection site in Mantoux-positive individual. An oligonucleotide containing a UMI was ligated to the 3' end of TCR cDNA. Amplification of ligated cDNA took four PCR rounds with SP2 and nested alpha and beta constant primers. Alpha and beta constant region primers primed reverse transcription for blood and skin samples. TCRdb analysed the UMI-ligation and nested PCR reads with MiXCR anew, one entry per CDR3 protein. Of roughly 14,000 distinct CDR3 sequences listed, around 5.2% are singletons. At least ten counts were recorded for this clonotype.

The receptor was derived from an adult in good health. The V call is TRBV10-3, the J call TRBJ2-7, with D perhaps TRBD2 (5 bases). This sample comprised skin, obtained from a tuberculin skin test site. The chain's CDR3 is CAIASINYYEQYF. The CDR3 region has the DNA TGTGCCATCGCTAGCATAAACTACTACGAGCAGTACTTC.